This T cell receptor beta chain was profiled in a study of T cell responses to AZD1222 COVID-19 vaccine. Study observations and caveats: Recipients of AZD1222 seropositive at baseline numbered only 6 or 7. There were repertoire samples only from the period after the peak T cell response. Among spike-specific TCRs, nearly half reportedly target unmutated variant regions. Increased Spike-specific TCR breadth and depth were observed after two AZD1222 doses.

Germline assignment: CDR1 KGHSH and CDR2 LQKENI. V was shortened by 4 bases and J by 4 bases, with 11 bases between the two germline ends. The CDR3 loop spans 13 amino acids. The table came from immunoSEQ multiplex PCR; TCRdb's copy has only in-frame clones and leaves some out. The repertoire holds roughly 80,000 clones, with under 95% as singletons. About this clone itself: Its matching antigen is unknown.

The chain couples TRBV18 to TRBJ2-7; D may be TRBD1 (6 bases). The sequencing here drew on peripheral blood, taken on day 0 of MenACWY control vaccination. This clonotype was obtained from an adult in good health. CDR3: CASSQGDNYEQYF. The DNA of the CDR3 is TGTGCCAGCTCACAGGGGGACAATTACGAGCAGTACTTC.